The 14 T cell receptor beta chains listed next were all sequenced from one sample in a study of cytomegalovirus exposure and HLA in healthy donors. The PCR made use of 60 Vbeta and 13 Jbeta primers. Sequenced by immunoSEQ multiplex PCR; TCRdb stores in-frame clones only, minus some. The profile shows 150,000 to 200,000 clones, 82% of them singletons. Sequencing was performed on PBMCs. The receptors were gathered from a girl between 5 and 17 years old in good health and CMV-seropositive.

The chain's CDR3 is CSVNAGQGLEQYF. DNA of the CDR3: TGCAGCGTAAACGCGGGACAGGGACTAGAGCAGTACTTC. The genes are TRBV29-1 and TRBJ2-7; 9 nucleotides match TRBD1. The CDR3 covers 13 residues. The V segment lost 6 bases and the J segment 7 bases; nucleotides outside the gene matches: 10. The germline CDR1 and CDR2 sequences are SQVTM and ANQGSEA.

The CDR3 loop is CASSESAPGGGELFF. DNA for the CDR3: TGCGCCAGCAGTGAGTCTGCGCCCGGGGGCGGGGAGCTGTTTTTT. The chain uses TRBV10-1 and TRBJ2-2; a possible D gene is TRBD2 (6 bases). The CDR3 totals 15 residues. V lost 0 bases and J 7 bases, leaving 12 bases between the germline ends. CDR1 and CDR2 from the germline V gene are WNHNN and SYGVQD (reference sequence).

The V and J genes are TRBV28 and TRBJ1-5; 9 bases fit TRBD1. Germline V lookup: CDR1 MDHEN, CDR2 SYDVKM. V lost 4 bases and J lost 0; bases outside the gene matches: 4. The CDR3 is 16 residues long. The DNA of the CDR3 is TGTGCCAGCAGTTCGGGACAGGGCCATAGCAATCAGCCCCAGCATTTT. Its translation is CASSSGQGHSNQPQHF.

The V and J genes are TRBV28 and TRBJ2-7; D is perhaps TRBD2 (5 bases). The V gene lost 6 bases and the J gene lost 0 bases, with 18 bases spanning the gap. Germline V CDR1 and CDR2: MDHEN, SYDVKM. The CDR3 totals 16 residues. The CDR3 DNA reads as TGTGCCAGCAGCCCGTTGGACGGACTGCGCTCCTACGAGCAGTACTTC. This translates into CASSPLDGLRSYEQYF.

This clone was observed a single time. The rearrangement links TRBV28 to TRBJ1-1; no clear D. Germline V gene data show CDR1 as MDHEN and CDR2 as SYDVKM. The V gene lost 4 bases and the J gene lost 1 base, with 16 bases spanning the gap. This CDR3 is 16 amino acids long. This chain's CDR3 is CASSSLPGAKNTEAFF. In nucleotides, the CDR3 is TGTGCCAGCAGTTCACTACCGGGAGCTAAGAACACTGAAGCTTTCTTT. The full variable domain, its missing parts supplied by reference TRBV28 and TRBJ1-1, is DVKVTQSSRYLVKRTGEKVFLECVQDMDHENMFWYRQDPGLGLRLIYFSYDVKMKEKGDIPEGYSVSREKKERFSLILESASTNQTSMYLCASSSLPGAKNTEAFFGQGTRLTVV.

This chain uses TRBV5-6 with TRBJ2-5, with a weak D call TRBD1 (6 bases). Germline CDR1 reads SGHDT; CDR2 reads YYEEEE. V dropped 0 bases and J dropped 3 bases, with 12 bases sitting between them. This CDR3 spans 15 amino acids. In DNA, the CDR3 is TGTGCCAGCAGCTTGGTCACAGGGTGGGAAGAGACCCAGTACTTC. This codes for CASSLVTGWEETQYF.

On this clone: At one end the junction does not follow the germline gene, possibly because of a read error. CDR3 nucleotides: TGTGCTAGCAGCCCCAACCCGGGACAGGGGGACGAGCAGTACTTC. Protein sequence: CASSPNPGQGDEQYF. The chain employs TRBV7-7 and TRBJ2-7, with 11 bases fitting TRBD1. This CDR3 has 15 residues. Germline assignment: CDR1 SSHAT and CDR2 FNYEAQ (reference sequence). The variable domain in full, with the rest retrieved from reference TRBV7-7 and TRBJ2-7, is GAGVSQSPRYKVTKRGQDVTLRCDPISSHATLYWYQQALGQGPEFLTYFNYEAQPDKSGLPSDRFSAERPEGSISTLTIQRTEQRDSAMYRCASSPNPGQGDEQYFGPGTRLTVT.

The chain is built from TRBV15 and TRBJ2-5, with 8 bases fitting TRBD2. CDR1 is LNHNV, CDR2 YYDKDF, per germline (reference sequence). Trimming at V came to 3 bases and at J to 4 bases, leaving 13 bases not matched to a gene. CDR3 size: 17 residues. The CDR3 DNA reads TGTGCCACCAGCAGTCCCTCTGAAGCGGGAGTGGGAGAGACCCAGTACTTC. Encoded protein: CATSSPSEAGVGETQYF.

This chain connects TRBV5-1 to TRBJ2-1; D may be TRBD2 (5 bases). CDR1 and CDR2 from the germline V gene are SGHRS and YFSETQ. The ends were cut back, 0 bases at V and 1 base at J, with 11 bases in the middle. This CDR3 is 16 amino acids long. CDR3 bases: TGCGCCAGCAGCTTGGCTTCTAGCCGTTCCTACAATGAGCAGTTCTTC. This sequence encodes CASSLASSRSYNEQFF.

V is TRBV2 and J is TRBJ1-5; possibly TRBD1 for D (6 bases). V gave up 10 bases and J gave up 7 bases, with 17 bases separating them. CDR1 is SNHLY, CDR2 FYNNEI, per germline. The CDR3 sequence is 13 residues long. The CDR3 loop reads CATKQGTEQPQHF. CDR3 in DNA: TGTGCCACGAAACAGGGAACGGAGCAGCCCCAGCATTTT.

The chain is built from TRBV6-1 and TRBJ2-7, with 7 bases fitting TRBD2. CDR3 length equals 15 residues. V was pared by 2 bases and J by 7 bases, with 11 bases of the junction left unmatched. The germline CDR1 and CDR2 sequences are MNHNS and SASEGT. The CDR3 DNA sequence: TGTGCCAGCAGTGAACTCGGGGGGTTAAAGGGAGAGCAGTACTTC. The encoded protein is CASSELGGLKGEQYF.

This chain joins TRBV27 and TRBJ2-7, with TRBD2 identical over 14 bases. Germline trimming cut 3 bases from V and 5 bases from J; bases unmatched to any gene: 3. This CDR3 is built from 15 residues. Germline lookup yields CDR1 MNHEY and CDR2 SMNVEV (reference sequence). The CDR3 protein is CASSFGTSGSNEQYF. Written as DNA, the CDR3 is TGTGCCAGCAGTTTTGGGACTAGCGGGAGCAACGAGCAGTACTTC.

The table lists this clone with a count of one. This chain links TRBV27 with TRBJ1-2; perhaps TRBD1 as D (6 bases). Trimming took off 1 base at V and 4 bases at J, with 19 bases between the two ends. Per the germline V gene, CDR1 is MNHEY and CDR2 is SMNVEV (reference sequence). The CDR3 is 17 amino acids. Here the CDR3 reads CASSLYGRGADTYGYTF. In DNA form, the CDR3 reads TGTGCCAGCAGTTTATACGGTCGGGGGGCCGATACCTATGGCTACACCTTC.

Only a few counts were recorded for this clone. This rearrangement joins TRBV29-1 to TRBJ2-7, with unresolved D. Germline V gives CDR1 SQVTM, CDR2 ANQGSEA. The CDR3 runs to 11 residues. V lost 6 bases and J 7 bases, leaving 13 bases between the germline ends. The CDR3 protein is CSVSWSEEQYF. The DNA of the CDR3 is TGCAGCGTCAGCTGGAGTGAAGAGCAGTACTTC.